The present T cell receptor beta chain was sequenced within a study of cytomegalovirus exposure and HLA in healthy donors. The study, taken as a whole, reports: An analysis that was carried out later associated 16,951 TCR beta sequences with HLA alleles at 0.05 false discovery rate. A few V segments could not be told apart, such as TRBV6-2 and TRBV6-3, and were left out. Sequencing likely produced, as an artifact, a cluster of highly shared sequence variants.

The CDR3 covers 16 residues. The V gene's germline CDR1 is SGHRS and CDR2 YFSETQ. The J segment lost 2 bases and the V segment lost 4 bases, leaving 8 bases of the junction unmatched. Of note for this clone: Its antigen is not identified.

A multiplex PCR was run with 60 Vbeta primers and 13 Jbeta primers. Assay used: immunoSEQ multiplex PCR; TCRdb lists only in-frame clones, some missing. This table holds around 190,000 clones, more than 65% found once. The sequencing input was PBMCs. V is TRBV5-1 and J is TRBJ2-3; 9 bases line up with TRBD2. This clonotype was obtained from a middle-aged man in good health and CMV-seropositive. The CDR3 nucleotides are TGCGCCAGCAGCCGACTAGCGGAAGAATCCACAGATACGCAGTATTTT. Protein sequence: CASSRLAEESTDTQYF.